Shown below are 8 T cell receptor beta chains from a single sample sequenced in a study of blood T cell repertoires in COVID-19. The assay was immunoSEQ multiplex PCR, and TCRdb's table has in-frame clones only and misses some. The repertoire has about 410,000 clones, roughly 87% of them found once; the top ten carry 0.6%. The material sequenced was PBMCs or T cells enriched from blood (not recorded which). The receptors originated from a man aged 18 to 35 who had recovered from COVID-19.

To note about this clone: The same CDR3 is also encoded by other DNA sequences in this sample. The chain employs TRBV28 and TRBJ2-7; 8 positions agree with TRBD1. CDR1 MDHEN and CDR2 SYDVKM come from the germline V gene. Losses at the gene ends were 6 bases for V and 4 bases for J; bases not matched to a gene: 5. This CDR3 has 13 amino acids. CDR3 nucleotide sequence: TGTGCCAGCAGCTCCGGACAGGGTTACGAGCAGTACTTC. This sequence encodes CASSSGQGYEQYF. Full variable domain (outside the CDR3, taken from reference TRBV28 and TRBJ2-7): DVKVTQSSRYLVKRTGEKVFLECVQDMDHENMFWYRQDPGLGLRLIYFSYDVKMKEKGDIPEGYSVSREKKERFSLILESASTNQTSMYLCASSSGQGYEQYFGPGTRLTVT.

This clone was observed a single time. This rearrangement joins TRBV5-6 to TRBJ1-2; D remains unclear. This CDR3 region has 13 residues. CDR1 is SGHDT and CDR2 is YYEEEE in the germline V gene. V gave up 4 bases and J gave up 6 bases, with 13 bases separating them. The chain's CDR3 is CASSRNSLDGYTF. In DNA form, the CDR3 reads TGTGCCAGCAGCCGGAACAGTCTTGATGGCTACACCTTC.

The CDR3 sequence is CASSLSAGDGGYTF. In DNA, the CDR3 is TGTGCCAGCAGCTTATCAGCCGGGGATGGTGGCTACACCTTC. The V gene is TRBV7-9, the J gene TRBJ1-2; the D is unclear. Trimming shortened V by 2 bases and J by 7 bases, and 14 bases separated the two germline ends. This CDR3 has 14 residues. The germline V gene encodes CDR1 SEHNR and CDR2 FQNEAQ (reference sequence). Variable domain in full (rest from reference TRBV7-9 and TRBJ1-2): DTGVSQNPRHKITKRGQNVTFRCDPISEHNRLYWYRQTLGQGPEFLTYFQNEAQLEKSRLLSDRFSAERPKGSFSTLEIQRTEQGDSAMYLCASSLSAGDGGYTFGSGTRLTVV.

The gene calls are TRBV5-8 and TRBJ2-1; D might be TRBD1 (8 bases). Germline lookup yields CDR1 SGHTS and CDR2 YDEGEE. Trimming cost V 4 bases and J 0 bases, with 23 bases left between them. The CDR3 loop spans 19 amino acids. CDR3 nucleotide sequence: TGTGCCAGCAGCACCGGACAGGGCTTGGGCGGGAGCTCCTACAATGAGCAGTTCTTC. This translates into CASSTGQGLGGSSYNEQFF.

V and J are TRBV3-1 (or the pseudogene TRBV3-2) and TRBJ2-7; 12 bases line up with TRBD2. J lost 6 bases, V lost 1 base, and 4 bases had no gene match. The germline V gene has CDR1 LGHDT and CDR2 YNNKEL (reference sequence). This CDR3 contains 15 residues. CDR3 nucleotide sequence: TGTGCCAGCAGCCAAGGACTAGCGGGAGAAGGCGAGCAGTACTTC. Protein: CASSQGLAGEGEQYF.

This clone was seen a single time. V usage is TRBV2 and J usage is TRBJ2-5, with 7 positions matching TRBD2. In germline, CDR1 is SNHLY, CDR2 FYNNEI. The junction had 3 bases not matched to a gene; V was cut back by 6 bases and J by 2 bases. The CDR3 runs 13 residues. CDR3 nucleotides: TGTGCCAGCAGGAGACTAGCTCAAGAGACCCAGTACTTC. As protein: CASRRLAQETQYF.

The rearrangement links TRBV6-5 to TRBJ2-4, with D uncertain. Germline V CDR1 and CDR2: MNHEY, SVGAGI. V shed 6 bases and J shed 0 bases, with 12 bases lying between them. This CDR3 region has 15 residues. The CDR3: CASSSNSLAKNIQYF. The CDR3 bases are TGTGCCAGCAGCTCAAACTCACTAGCCAAAAACATTCAGTACTTC.

The chain links TRBV7-8 to TRBJ1-2; maybe TRBD1 (5 bases). Trimming pared 1 base from V and 4 bases from J, leaving 10 bases between. The germline gives CDR1 SGHVS, CDR2 FQNEAQ. The CDR3 covers 14 residues. CDR3 nucleotides: TGTGCCAGCAGCTTAGACGACAGAACCTATGGCTACACCTTC. Translating it yields CASSLDDRTYGYTF.